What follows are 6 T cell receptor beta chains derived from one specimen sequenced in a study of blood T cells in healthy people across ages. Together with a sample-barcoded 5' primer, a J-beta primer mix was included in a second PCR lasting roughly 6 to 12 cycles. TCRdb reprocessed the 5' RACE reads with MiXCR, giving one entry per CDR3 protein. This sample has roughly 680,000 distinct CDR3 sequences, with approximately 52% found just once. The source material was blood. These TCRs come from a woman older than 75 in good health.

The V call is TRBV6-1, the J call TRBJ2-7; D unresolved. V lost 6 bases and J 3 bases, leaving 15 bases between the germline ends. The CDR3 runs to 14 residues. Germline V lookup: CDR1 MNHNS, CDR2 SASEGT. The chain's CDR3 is CASSAAAALYEQYF. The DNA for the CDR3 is TGTGCCAGCAGCGCGGCGGCAGCACTCTACGAGCAGTACTTC.

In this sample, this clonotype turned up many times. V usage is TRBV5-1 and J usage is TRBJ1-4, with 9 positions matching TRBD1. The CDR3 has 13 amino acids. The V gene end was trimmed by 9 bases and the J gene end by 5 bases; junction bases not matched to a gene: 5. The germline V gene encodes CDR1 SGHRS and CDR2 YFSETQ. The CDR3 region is CATRGTGNEKLFF. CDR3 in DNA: TGCGCCACCCGCGGGACAGGGAATGAAAAACTGTTTTTT.

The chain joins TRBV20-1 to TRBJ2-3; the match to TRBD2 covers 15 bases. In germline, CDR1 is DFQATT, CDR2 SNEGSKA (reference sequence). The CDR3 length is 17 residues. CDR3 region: CSLSGLAGGPSWDTQYF. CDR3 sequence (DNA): TGCAGCCTTTCAGGACTAGCGGGGGGGCCTTCTTGGGATACGCAGTATTTT.

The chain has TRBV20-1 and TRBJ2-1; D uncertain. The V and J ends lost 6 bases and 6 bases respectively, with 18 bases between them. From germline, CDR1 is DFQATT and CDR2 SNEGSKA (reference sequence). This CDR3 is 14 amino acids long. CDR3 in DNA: TGCAGTGCCACGACCATCCCCCTCTTCAATGAGCAGTTCTTC. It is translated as CSATTIPLFNEQFF.

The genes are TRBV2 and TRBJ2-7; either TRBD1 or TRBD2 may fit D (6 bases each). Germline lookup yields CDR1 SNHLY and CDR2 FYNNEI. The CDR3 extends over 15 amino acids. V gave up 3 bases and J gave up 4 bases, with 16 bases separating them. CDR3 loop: CASSDGGLRGYEQYF. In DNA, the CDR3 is TGTGCCAGCAGTGACGGGGGCCTTAGAGGTTACGAGCAGTACTTC. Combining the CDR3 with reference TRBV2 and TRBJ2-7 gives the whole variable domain EPEVTQTPSHQVTQMGQEVILRCVPISNHLYFYWYRQILGQKVEFLVSFYNNEISEKSEIFDDQFSVERPDGSNFTLKIRSTKLEDSAMYFCASSDGGLRGYEQYFGPGTRLTVT.

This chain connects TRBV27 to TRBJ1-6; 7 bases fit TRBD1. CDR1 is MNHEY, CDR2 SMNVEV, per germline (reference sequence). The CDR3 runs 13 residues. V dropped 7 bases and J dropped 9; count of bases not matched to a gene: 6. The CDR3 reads CASKIGTASPLHF. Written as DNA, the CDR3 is TGTGCCAGCAAAATAGGGACAGCTTCACCCCTCCACTTT.